Listed here is a single T cell receptor beta chain. This sample was included in a study of OX40 agonist ivuxolimab in advanced cancers. The repertoire was sequenced with immunoSEQ multiplex PCR; TCRdb's copy has only in-frame clones and lacks some. The table shows 81,000 or so clones, with roughly nine tenths occurring only once. With 2 bases removed from V and 3 bases from J, the gap between germline ends came to 2 bases. This CDR3 spans 11 amino acids. Germline CDR1 MNHEY, CDR2 SMNVEV (reference sequence). The input for sequencing was CD4+ or CD8+ T cells sorted from blood, taken in a trial of the OX40 agonist ivuxolimab. This clonotype originated in an adult with an advanced solid tumor such as melanoma, head and neck, liver or kidney cancer. The chain uses TRBV27 and TRBJ2-7, with D hard to call. This CDR3 is CASSLGYEQYF. In nucleotides, the CDR3 is TGTGCCAGCAGTTTAGGCTACGAGCAGTACTTC.